This T cell receptor beta chain was captured by sequencing in a study of identical twins. Study results and caveats: Conclusions leaned on cross-sectional statistical analysis and did not track the same donors over time. Invariant populations such as MAIT and iNKT cells could partly muddle zero-insertion analyses.

Between the trimmed V and J ends, which lost 0 bases and 4 bases, there was a span of 15 bases. The CDR3 extends over 16 amino acids. The V gene's germline CDR1 is ENHRY and CDR2 SYGVKD. TCRdb reprocessed the 5' RACE reads with MiXCR, giving one entry per CDR3 protein. The sample includes 1.5 million to 2 million distinct CDR3 sequences, under 35% of them seen just once. On this clonotype itself: Its cognate antigen is unknown.

Sequenced sample: cord blood. The chain is built from TRBV10-3 and TRBJ1-2; D unresolved. This clonotype was sampled from a newborn girl in good health. For the CDR3, the DNA is TGTGCCATCAGTGAGTCGCGCCCCCCGGTTACCTATGGCTACACCTTC. This codes for CAISESRPPVTYGYTF.